This T cell receptor beta chain was captured by sequencing in a study of T cells expressing NK-cell markers (dated by TCRdb to the early 2020s). Turning to the overall study: About 8 donors provided sorted CD3+CD56+NKG2C+, CD3+CD56+NKG2C- and CD3+CD56-NKG2C+ T-cell subsets, whose TCR beta-chain repertoires were profiled. Of the eight sequenced donors, seven were found to be HCMV-seropositive and one was found to be HCMV-seronegative. The eight sequenced donors were randomly selected healthy volunteers, three men and five women. Illumina HiSeq 2000/2500, MiSeq or NextSeq was used to sequence libraries as 2 x 150 bp reads.

Sequenced using an Illumina HiSeq 2000. TCR beta cDNA libraries were prepared using 5'RACE template switching, which introduced a universal primer site and unique molecular identifiers. Synthesis of cDNA was primed from the TCR beta constant segment and was followed by two consecutive PCR amplification steps. Concerning the study's data processing: Reads were demultiplexed and grouped by UMI with MIGEC, and clonotypes were assembled and quantified with MiTCR. To exclude erroneous sequences, only TCR cDNA sequences supported by at least two reads were retained. The tcR package was used for downstream repertoire analysis, and clonotypes were matched between fractions using CDR3 nucleotide sequence together with V segment. VDJmatch was used to annotate antigen specificity against VDJdb, with one amino acid substitution in CDR3 permitted. The reads were reprocessed in TCRdb, with one entry per CDR3 protein sequence and no accompanying DNA. Clone size and V and J calls follow TCRdb, not the original study. For this sample, the table gives some 340,000 distinct CDR3 sequences. The ten largest account for 5.2% of the sample.

As for this clonotype: The target of this receptor is not known.

Looking up the germline V gene (reference sequence) yields CDR1 DFQATT and CDR2 SNEGSKA. The cysteine opens and the phenylalanine closes a CDR3 of 15 amino acids. No nucleotide data were recorded. What the work shows at the level of the full study, not this receptor alone: Those dominant clonotypes were again the most abundant among CD3+CD56-NKG2C+ cells in a handful of donors, at about 25-65%. In several donors, the dominant CD3+CD56+NKG2C+ clonotypes ranked among the top 10 CD8+ clonotypes, making up 1.0-7.0% of CD8+ T cells. It remained unclear whether the expanded NKG2C-expressing T cell clones were specific for HCMV antigens.

HCMV serostatus was determined by detecting HCMV-specific IgG in serum with a commercial ELISA kit. Peripheral blood mononuclear cells were isolated from blood by Ficoll density gradient centrifugation. This sequence was found in a man aged 18-75 years in good health. Recombination joined TRBV20-1 with TRBJ1-2. Sequencing was carried out using blood T cells: a sorted CD56 or NKG2C T cell subset, CD4+ or CD8+ T cells, or bulk PBMC T cells (not recorded which). For the CDR3, the sequence is CSASTPRDLYYGYTF.